This record looks at one TCR beta chain sequence and its context. The antigen is unknown. The sample comes from a study of T cell repertoires in cytomegalovirus infection. Study background: Public TCR beta signature analysis indicated the presence of both CMV infection and matching HLA type.

TCRdb itself ran the reads through MiXCR, one entry per CDR3 protein. Among 35,000 to 55,000 distinct CDR3 sequences, 20% to 25% were seen once, and the ten largest hold less than 20%. General study points: Dominant in the ex vivo response were TCR beta clonotypes restricted by HLA-C and specific for CMV. Cumulative frequency of public TCR beta families picked out carriers of CMV plus the relevant HLA.

The ends lost 7 bases at V and 5 bases at J; junction bases unmatched: 7. The length of the CDR3 is 14 residues. Germline V gene sequence: CDR1 MNHEY, CDR2 SVGAGI. Sequencing input: PBMCs, sequenced either directly or after in vitro stimulation (not recorded which). This clonotype originated in a human donor in good health (CMV status not recorded). Some clones in this sample may be carry-over from other donors' samples. This chain uses TRBV6-5 with TRBJ2-3; TRBD2 matches 9 bases. This chain's CDR3 is CASTRGLAGDTQYF. As DNA, the CDR3 is TGTGCCAGCACGAGGGGACTAGCAGGAGATACGCAGTATTTT.